This T cell receptor beta chain derives from a study of shared clonotypes between healthy human individuals. Germline CDR1 reads MNHEY; CDR2 reads SVGAGI. CDR3 length: 15 amino acids. Study-wide points: It was the non-shared clonotypes that had lower generation probabilities than clonotypes shared by all four donors.

A remark on this clone: The antigen is unknown. One end of the junction fails to match germline, which may point to a read error. The identical CDR3 is also encoded by other nucleotide sequences in the sample.

Assay used: immunoSEQ multiplex PCR; TCRdb lists only in-frame clones, some missing. The sample gives about 1.1 million clones, 60% to 85% of which show up once; roughly 0.9% is in the top ten. The V and J genes are TRBV6-5 and TRBJ1-5; 10 positions match TRBD1. Sequenced material: memory CD4+ T cells from PBMCs. As for subset: CD45RA-negative fraction. The TCR was taken from a man between 18 and 35 years old in good health. Some clones in this sample may be carry-over from other donors' samples. CDR3 sequence reads: CASSYSGTGDQPQHF. The CDR3 bases are TGTGCCAGCAGCTACTCCGGGACAGGGGATCAGCCCCAGCATTTT.